The 32 T cell receptor beta chains given below trace back to one sample, sequenced in a study of T cell responses to AZD1222 COVID-19 vaccine. TCRdb's table, derived via immunoSEQ multiplex PCR, lists solely in-frame clones and lacks some. The table records roughly 140,000 clones, approximately 90% of them present only once. The material was peripheral blood, obtained 28 days after the second AZD1222 dose. All receptors derive from an adult who received the AZD1222 COVID-19 vaccine.

V gene TRBV15 combines with J gene TRBJ1-5; D is unresolved. The CDR3 is 16 residues long. Germline V gives CDR1 LNHNV, CDR2 YYDKDF (reference sequence). Trimming left V 4 bases short and J 0 bases short, with 13 bases between. CDR3 region: CATSTLGDFSNQPQHF. DNA for the CDR3: TGTGCCACCAGCACCCTCGGGGATTTTAGCAATCAGCCCCAGCATTTT.

The chain recombines TRBV5-1 with TRBJ2-2; perhaps D is TRBD1 or TRBD2 (6 bases each). There are 16 residues in the CDR3. V was cut by 4 bases and J by 3 bases, with 16 bases left in between. The germline CDR1 and CDR2 sequences are SGHRS and YFSETQ. CDR3 bases: TGCGCCAGCAGCGGCCAACAGGGAGGATACACCGGGGAGCTGTTTTTT. This gives the protein CASSGQQGGYTGELFF.

The J gene is TRBJ1-2, the V gene TRBV10-3; D remains ambiguous. Germline V gene lookup returns CDR1 ENHRY and CDR2 SYGVKD. The CDR3 runs to 12 residues. The V end was cut by 0 bases, the J end by 5 bases, with 4 bases between. The CDR3 sequence is CAISESLYGYTF. The CDR3 DNA sequence: TGTGCCATCAGTGAGTCGCTATATGGCTACACCTTC.

J is TRBJ1-2 and V is TRBV10-3; D not certain. With 8 bases removed from V and 6 bases from J, the gap between germline ends came to 10 bases. This CDR3 spans 11 amino acids. Looked up from germline, CDR1 is ENHRY and CDR2 is SYGVKD. CDR3 sequence (DNA): TGTGCCATCCGAGAGAAGGATGGCTACACCTTC. Its translation is CAIREKDGYTF.

V gene TRBV9 combines with J gene TRBJ2-3; 12 bases are shared with TRBD2. Unmatched junction bases numbered 3, after V lost 4 bases and J lost 3 bases. The CDR3 length is 15 residues. Germline V gene data show CDR1 as SGDLS and CDR2 as YYNGEE. The CDR3 reads CASSQTSGRTDTQYF. The CDR3, as DNA: TGTGCCAGCAGCCAGACTAGCGGGAGAACAGATACGCAGTATTTT.

A few counts support this clone. The chain joins TRBV5-1 to TRBJ1-1; unclear D gene. CDR1 SGHRS and CDR2 YFSETQ come from the germline V gene. Trimming took off 1 base at V and 1 base at J, with 5 bases between the two ends. The CDR3 loop spans 13 amino acids. The CDR3 nucleotides read TGCGCCAGCAGCTTGACAGCGAACACTGAAGCTTTCTTT. Translation: CASSLTANTEAFF.

This sequence joins TRBV7-2 and TRBJ1-5; no clear D gene. Germline V gene sequence: CDR1 SGHTA, CDR2 FQGNSA. CDR3 length: 15 residues. The V end lost 5 bases, the J end lost 6 bases, and 17 bases lay between the germline ends. CDR3 coding DNA: TGTGCCAGCAGCCCCTCTACAAGGGCCGGTCAGCCCCAGCATTTT. Translation gives CASSPSTRAGQPQHF.

This chain connects TRBV5-1 to TRBJ2-1; TRBD2 aligns across 9 bases. This CDR3 has 16 amino acids. CDR1 and CDR2 (germline): SGHRS, YFSETQ. V was pared by 3 bases and J by 3 bases, with 7 bases of the junction left unmatched. The CDR3 DNA reads as TGCGCCAGCAGCTCCGTAGCGGGAGCACACTACAATGAGCAGTTCTTC. This sequence encodes CASSSVAGAHYNEQFF.

This clone was detected only once. The chain is built from TRBV3-1 (or the pseudogene TRBV3-2) and TRBJ2-3, with D unclear. The germline V and J ends were trimmed by 4 bases and 2 bases, with 4 bases remaining between them. From germline, CDR1 is LGHDT and CDR2 YNNKEL (reference sequence). CDR3 length equals 12 residues. CDR3: CASSRNTDTQYF. DNA for the CDR3: TGTGCCAGCAGCCGAAACACAGATACGCAGTATTTT.

V is TRBV10-1 and J is TRBJ2-3; D call uncertain. There are 14 residues in the CDR3. Trimming left V 6 bases short and J 1 base short, with 11 bases between. CDR1 is WNHNN and CDR2 is SYGVQD in the germline V gene (reference sequence). The CDR3 nucleotides are TGCGCCAGCAGCGAGAAGTGGCGCACAGATACGCAGTATTTT. It translates to CASSEKWRTDTQYF.

The genes are TRBV11-2 and TRBJ2-7; TRBD2 agrees at 8 bases. CDR1 is SGHAT and CDR2 is FQNNGV in the germline V gene. V lost 5 bases and J lost 6; bases outside the gene matches: 18. The CDR3 loop spans 17 amino acids. The CDR3 DNA reads as TGTGCCAGCAGCCTACACCCTCTGGCGGGAGGTCCCCGCGAGCAGTACTTC. It specifies CASSLHPLAGGPREQYF.

The genes are TRBV5-4 and TRBJ2-7; 9 bases align to TRBD1. This CDR3 has 13 amino acids. The ends lost 2 bases at V and 5 bases at J; junction bases unmatched: 2. Looked up from germline, CDR1 is SGHNT and CDR2 is YYREEE (reference sequence). As DNA, the CDR3 is TGTGCCAGCAGCTTAGGACAGGGGAACGAGCAGTACTTC. This translates into CASSLGQGNEQYF.

CDR3 in amino acids: CATSDVGRTSGRITGELFF. The CDR3 DNA sequence: TGTGCCACCAGTGATGTCGGTAGGACTAGCGGGAGAATCACCGGGGAGCTGTTTTTT. The gene calls are TRBV24-1 and TRBJ2-2; 13 bases match TRBD2. Germline CDR1 and CDR2: KGHDR and SFDVKD. The CDR3 has 19 residues. V shed 3 bases, J shed 4 bases, and the junction held 10 bases outside the gene matches.

This chain links TRBV19 with TRBJ1-1; D is possibly TRBD1 (5 bases). Germline loops: CDR1 LNHDA, CDR2 SQIVND (reference sequence). The CDR3 covers 16 residues. V lost 7 bases to trimming and J lost 3 bases, with 21 bases between them. CDR3 sequence: CASTIMPSRVYTEAFF. CDR3 bases: TGTGCCAGTACCATTATGCCCTCCAGGGTATACACTGAAGCTTTCTTT.

The chain has TRBV19 and TRBJ1-1; tentative D call: TRBD1 (5 bases). Trimming removed 5 bases from V and 3 bases from J, with 25 bases in between. The CDR3 is 18 residues long. Germline V gives CDR1 LNHDA, CDR2 SQIVND (reference sequence). CDR3 nucleotide sequence: TGTGCCAGTAGTGCCCACTTCCAGGGAGGGAAAAGAGACACTGAAGCTTTCTTT. Residues: CASSAHFQGGKRDTEAFF.

This clone was picked up a small number of times. DNA of the CDR3: TGTGCCAGCTCACCGTTGGGGATATCCTACAATGAGCAGTTCTTC. Its protein product is CASSPLGISYNEQFF. The chain carries TRBV3-1 (or the pseudogene TRBV3-2) and TRBJ2-1; no definite D call. This CDR3 is built from 15 residues. Trimming stripped 8 bases from V and 1 base from J, with 15 bases between. Germline CDR1 is LGHDT and CDR2 is YNNKEL (reference sequence).

The chain combines TRBV5-6 with TRBJ2-1; the D is unclear. The CDR3 loop spans 15 amino acids. The germline gives CDR1 SGHDT, CDR2 YYEEEE. V gave up 4 bases and J gave up 3 bases, with 14 bases separating them. The CDR3 coding sequence is TGTGCCAGCAGCCTAGATACCTACGGCTACAATGAGCAGTTCTTC. Translation gives CASSLDTYGYNEQFF.

This chain uses TRBV21-1 with TRBJ1-1. TRBV21-1 is a pseudogene locus. The CDR3 runs to 16 residues. The CDR3 is CASSKALLRLNTEAFF. CDR3 sequence (DNA): TGTGCCAGCAGCAAAGCGCTGTTACGGTTGAACACTGAAGCTTTCTTT.

This clone was recorded a few times. V is TRBV6-5 and J is TRBJ1-1; 7 positions agree with TRBD1. Germline V lookup: CDR1 MNHEY, CDR2 SVGAGI. V lost 2 bases, J lost 5 bases, and 5 bases stayed unmatched. This CDR3 is built from 14 residues. DNA of the CDR3: TGTGCCAGCAGTTACGACACAGGGGAAACTGAAGCTTTCTTT. It yields the protein CASSYDTGETEAFF.

The J gene is TRBJ1-1, the V gene TRBV9; D not certain. The V gene lost 3 bases and the J gene lost 0 bases, with 9 bases spanning the gap. The germline V gene encodes CDR1 SGDLS and CDR2 YYNGEE. The CDR3 consists of 14 residues. The CDR3, as DNA: TGTGCCAGCAGCGCCCCCCCTATGAACACTGAAGCTTTCTTT. This encodes CASSAPPMNTEAFF.

The rearrangement links TRBV6-1 to TRBJ2-5; 7 bases map to TRBD1. The CDR3 sequence is 15 residues long. V gave up 2 bases and J gave up 1 base; unmatched junction bases: 4. Germline assignment: CDR1 MNHNS and CDR2 SASEGT. CDR3 sequence reads: CASSEIRTGQETQYF. For the CDR3, the DNA is TGTGCCAGCAGTGAAATTCGGACAGGCCAAGAGACCCAGTACTTC.

This clone has just one count. The V call is TRBV2, the J call TRBJ1-1; a possible D gene is TRBD1 (5 bases). V lost 4 bases to trimming and J lost 4 bases, with 19 bases between them. This CDR3 comprises 16 residues. Germline V gene sequence: CDR1 SNHLY, CDR2 FYNNEI. CDR3 protein: CASSASLAAGGTEAFF. CDR3 sequence (DNA): TGTGCCAGCAGTGCTTCTCTGGCCGCTGGGGGCACTGAAGCTTTCTTT. Using reference TRBV2 and TRBJ1-1 for the parts outside the CDR3, the full variable domain is EPEVTQTPSHQVTQMGQEVILRCVPISNHLYFYWYRQILGQKVEFLVSFYNNEISEKSEIFDDQFSVERPDGSNFTLKIRSTKLEDSAMYFCASSASLAAGGTEAFFGQGTRLTVV.

The rearrangement joins TRBV7-9 to TRBJ2-3; D uncertain. This CDR3 spans 12 amino acids. Germline CDR1 is SEHNR and CDR2 is FQNEAQ (reference sequence). Deletions cut 2 bases from V and 6 bases from J, with 6 bases between. In nucleotides, the CDR3 is TGTGCCAGCAGCTTACAAGCGGATACGCAGTATTTT. Amino acids: CASSLQADTQYF.

The J gene is TRBJ1-2, the V gene TRBV5-4; D is perhaps TRBD1 (5 bases). V lost 1 base to trimming and J lost 8 bases, with 18 bases between them. In germline, CDR1 is SGHNT, CDR2 YYREEE (reference sequence). The CDR3 is 15 residues long. The CDR3 nucleotides read TGTGCCAGCAGCTTGACGGGGGGTTCCGTGCGGGGCTACACCTTC. This gives the protein CASSLTGGSVRGYTF. Full variable domain (rest looked up from reference TRBV5-4 and TRBJ1-2): ETGVTQSPTHLIKTRGQQVTLRCSSQSGHNTVSWYQQALGQGPQFIFQYYREEENGRGNFPPRFSGLQFPNYSSELNVNALELDDSALYLCASSLTGGSVRGYTFGSGTRLTVV.

This clone was found a few times. The CDR3 is CALGQAVRYGYTF. The DNA for the CDR3 is TGTGCCCTAGGACAGGCTGTTCGCTATGGCTACACCTTC. This chain links TRBV30 with TRBJ1-2; 7 bases fit TRBD1. J lost 4 bases, V lost 8 bases, and 10 bases had no gene match. The CDR3 is made up of 13 amino acids. CDR1 and CDR2 (germline): GTSNPN, SVGIG (reference sequence).

The chain is built from TRBV20-1 and TRBJ1-2, with 7 bases identical to TRBD1. Germline V CDR1 and CDR2: DFQATT, SNEGSKA (reference sequence). V shed 3 bases, J shed 8 bases, and the junction held 9 bases outside the gene matches. The CDR3 totals 13 residues. The CDR3 coding sequence is TGCAGTGCTAGTACTGGGGGAGGGGGCGGCTACACCTTC. Protein product: CSASTGGGGGYTF.

The chain is built from TRBV11-2 and TRBJ2-2; 11 nucleotides match TRBD2. The CDR3 spans 17 residues. Trimming took 3 bases from V and 0 from J; bases not matched to a gene: 3. Germline V gene data show CDR1 as SGHAT and CDR2 as FQNNGV. The CDR3 DNA follows: TGTGCCAGCAGCTTTCCTAGCGGGGGGACGAACACCGGGGAGCTGTTTTTT. This sequence encodes CASSFPSGGTNTGELFF.

In this sample, this clone turned up a few times. The genes are TRBV7-2 and TRBJ1-2; D not resolved. The V gene's germline CDR1 is SGHTA and CDR2 FQGNSA. Trimming took off 4 bases at V and 2 bases at J, with 8 bases between the two ends. The length of the CDR3 is 13 residues. The CDR3 region is CASSYNANYGYTF. The CDR3 DNA reads as TGTGCCAGCAGCTACAACGCCAACTATGGCTACACCTTC.

CDR3 in amino acids: CARRGSGNTIYF. The CDR3 nucleotides read TGTGCCAGGCGGGGATCTGGAAACACCATATATTTT. The V and J genes are TRBV2 and TRBJ1-3, with D unresolved. Deletions cut 9 bases from V and 1 base from J, with 7 bases between. The CDR3 length is 12 residues. CDR1 is SNHLY and CDR2 is FYNNEI in the germline V gene.

The gene calls are TRBV18 and TRBJ1-1; D unclear. Trimming took off 4 bases at V and 7 bases at J, with 10 bases between the two ends. CDR3 length: 12 amino acids. Germline V lookup: CDR1 KGHSH, CDR2 LQKENI. CDR3 region: CASSLDRNEAFF. The CDR3 DNA reads as TGTGCCAGCTCACTGGACCGAAATGAAGCTTTCTTT.

The gene calls are TRBV28 and TRBJ1-1; no reliable D call. The V gene's germline CDR1 is MDHEN and CDR2 SYDVKM. Trimming cost V 4 bases and J 4 bases, with 7 bases left between them. The CDR3 spans 12 residues. The CDR3 nucleotides are TGTGCCAGCAGTTCACAAATCACTGAAGCTTTCTTT. The encoded protein is CASSSQITEAFF.

This chain links TRBV5-1 with TRBJ2-2; D gene uncertain. The CDR3 sequence is 12 residues long. From germline, CDR1 is SGHRS and CDR2 YFSETQ. The V gene lost 5 bases and the J gene lost 5 bases, with 7 bases spanning the gap. The CDR3 nucleotides are TGCGCCAGCAGGCCTCAAACCGGGGAGCTGTTTTTT. Encoded protein: CASRPQTGELFF.